This TCR beta chain originates from a study of Graves' ophthalmopathy and Graves' hyperthyroidism (dated by TCRdb to 2016 to 2019). Turning to the overall study: Peripheral blood was collected before any treatment was given, at the time of initial diagnosis. To explore V-J signatures distinguishing ophthalmopathy from hyperthyroidism, a discovery set of under 110 patients (roughly 45 ophthalmopathy, roughly 55 stable hyperthyroidism) was enrolled. In over five hyperthyroidism patients, T-cell repertoires of thyroid tissue and blood were compared. An independent validation cohort comprised 18 hyperthyroidism patients and 15 to 17 patients who later progressed from hyperthyroidism to ophthalmopathy. The roughly 90 discovery patients were divided at random into training and test sets in a 7:3 ratio. The study used TCR beta repertoire signatures to distinguish Graves' ophthalmopathy from Graves' hyperthyroidism and to predict progression to ophthalmopathy. After sampling, hyperthyroidism patients received methimazole starting at 30 mg daily, and ophthalmopathy patients received high-dose intravenous methylprednisolone. In total, over 130 blood samples were TCR-sequenced: around 42 ophthalmopathy, some 75 hyperthyroidism and some 17 hyperthyroidism-to-ophthalmopathy patients.

This clonotype was recorded at least ten times. This clone's antigen is unknown. Base qualities are missing; no much larger clone stands one base away. Paper-wide results and their limitations: Ophthalmopathy was separated from stable hyperthyroidism by the 13-signature model with just under 90% sensitivity and around 81% specificity in cross-validation and with 80%/75% in the test set. Sample size was not predetermined statistically, and investigators were not blinded to group allocation. Most expanded thyroid clonotypes with a frequency above 0.001 also appeared in blood, which suggests that blood repertoires may reflect the immune response in the thyroid. In validation, the model predicted ophthalmopathy progression with about 71% sensitivity and 72.22% specificity; some 13 predicted patients were CT-confirmed with GO in a median of around 6.5 months.

Ophthalmopathy patients were characterized by moderately to severely active disease, a Clinical Activity Score of at least 3, a NOSPECS grade of at least 4, and a disease duration under 3 months. Patients were excluded if they had other autoimmune diseases, uncontrolled infections, pregnancy or lactation. Diagnosis relied on clinical symptoms, serum thyroxine, TRAb, thyroid ultrasound and orbital computed tomography. Ficoll-Paque density gradient centrifugation was used to isolate PBMCs from 9.5 to 10 ml of fresh peripheral blood. Total RNA was extracted with Trizol reagent and quality-checked on an Agilent 2100 Bioanalyzer. For repertoire sequencing, TCR beta CDR3 regions were amplified from RNA transcripts. The first round of RT-PCR was done with HTBI primers and the Qiagen OneStep RT-PCR kit, and was followed by a second round of multiplex PCR, then size selection and purification. Sequencing of the libraries was carried out on an Illumina HiSeq2000 in paired-end mode with 100 bp reads. Processing in the source paper ran as follows. SOAPnuke was used to process the reads, removing any read that contained adapters or uncalled bases, had a mean Phred below 15, or lacked an exact match to the constant primer or identifier. COPE v1.2.5 was used to merge high-quality paired reads. Unique nucleotide sequences were defined as clonotypes and aligned to IMGT TRB V, D and J references using MiTCR v1.1. Only V-J combinations with frequency above 0.0001 were analysed, covering approximately 99% of repertoires. For each V-J combination, a TCR clonal expansion and chaos score was defined as F50 clonal expansion divided by the chaos observed in the TCRdist matrix. Welch's t-statistics and random forest were used to reduce features to 13 V-J combinations, which were fed into a naive Bayes classifier. The similarity between thyroid and blood repertoires was quantified using the Morisita-Horn index. Starting from the raw public reads, TCRdb applied fastp trimming at Q25, assembled clones with MiXCR and retained in-frame beta chains. Each CDR3 protein appears once, grouped with its most common genes and DNA. These V and J calls rely on TCRdb rather than the paper's analysis. The table for this sample lists 360,000 or so distinct CDR3 sequences; around 19% of them were counted only once. The ten largest clonotypes hold roughly 1.6% of the sample.

The sequenced sample consisted of peripheral blood. The receptor comes from a woman between 18 and 29 years old with Graves' ophthalmopathy. Donor details come from another sample of the same person, matched by shared clones.

At the DNA level, the sequence is TGTGCCAGCACGGGACTAGCTGGGCAAGAGACCCAGTACTTC. It specifies CASTGLAGQETQYF. The sequence joins TRBV19 to TRBJ2-5, with 9 junctional bases fitting TRBD2. Here V drops 9 bases and J drops 2 bases, and the junction holds 7 bases not matched to any gene. Sequences LNHDA (CDR1) and SQIVND (CDR2) are obtained from the germline V gene (reference sequence). The CDR3 runs 14 amino acids, cysteine and phenylalanine included. The only DNA kept is the CDR3, 42 bases in frame from the first base.